This T cell receptor (beta chain) was sequenced during a study of T cells in tuberculosis. Overall study findings and caveats: Cases with active tuberculosis were adults, while controls were adolescents. Using the GMM-specific repertoire gave approximately 89% accuracy versus 60% to 70% with motifs.

Produced via immunoSEQ multiplex PCR; TCRdb's table is partial and in-frame only. This sample yields 37,000 or so clones, of which around 92% are seen a single time; 9% to 14% belongs to the top ten. The CDR3 is 19 residues long. The germline V gene encodes CDR1 SGHAT and CDR2 FQNNGV. Concerning this clone: The antigen remains undetermined. Sequence at one end of the junction differs from germline and may be a read error.

Latent tuberculosis screening used tuberculin skin test and IGRA at entry. The sequence was collected from a donor between 10 and 35 years old with latent tuberculosis or without tuberculosis infection. Some clones in this sample may be carry-over from other donors' samples. The gene calls are TRBV11-2 and TRBJ2-6; D remains unclear. The material sequenced was PBMCs. CDR3 sequence reads: CASSLDGRQALSGANVLTF. DNA of the CDR3: TGTGCCAGCAGCCTAGATGGTCGGCAGGCGCTCTCTGGGGCCAACGTCCTGACTTTC.